One TCR beta chain is described in this entry. The junction differs from germline at one of its ends, possibly a read error. The record originates from a study of blood T cell repertoires in COVID-19. The CDR3 spans 16 residues. Germline CDR1 is SSHAT and CDR2 is FNYEAQ (reference sequence). Data came from immunoSEQ multiplex PCR; TCRdb stores just in-frame clones and leaves some out. The data contain 200,000 to 250,000 clones, 80% to 95% of them seen just once; the ten biggest clones take up over 0.75%. The sequence was collected from a man between 60 and 75 years old with COVID-19, enrolled during active disease. The chain links TRBV7-7 to TRBJ2-2; the D gene is possibly TRBD2 (6 bases). Sample: peripheral blood. CDR3 DNA sequence: TGTGCTAGCAGTCTTGACGGACGGGCGGGGACCGGGGAGCTGTTTTTT. This translates into CASSLDGRAGTGELFF.